One sample yielded the 19 T cell receptor beta chains listed below, sequenced in a study of OX40 agonist ivuxolimab in advanced cancers. This table comes from immunoSEQ multiplex PCR, and its TCRdb copy is limited to in-frame clones, with some not included. The sample lists under 65,000 clones, nearly 90% occurring once. Sample: CD4+ or CD8+ T cells sorted from blood, taken in a trial of the OX40 agonist ivuxolimab. These TCRs come from an adult with an advanced solid tumor such as melanoma, head and neck, liver or kidney cancer.

The V gene is TRBV27, the J gene TRBJ2-7; 7 bases agree with TRBD1. Germline assignment: CDR1 MNHEY and CDR2 SMNVEV (reference sequence). V shed 2 bases, J shed 7 bases, and the junction held 11 bases outside the gene matches. The CDR3 is made up of 15 amino acids. CDR3 in DNA: TGTGCCAGCAGTTTAACCGGACAGGTCTTAGGGGAGCAGTACTTC. Amino acid sequence: CASSLTGQVLGEQYF.

J is TRBJ2-1 and V is TRBV6-4; 8 bases agree with TRBD2. Looked up from germline, CDR1 is MRHNA and CDR2 is SNTAGT. The ends lost 6 bases at V and 5 bases at J; junction bases unmatched: 9. This CDR3 region has 15 residues. The CDR3 nucleotides read TGTGCCAGCAGCCCCTCGACTAGCGCAAACAATGAGCAGTTCTTC. Residues: CASSPSTSANNEQFF.

The V and J genes are TRBV6-1 and TRBJ2-7; D possibly corresponds to TRBD1 (6 bases). V lost 7 bases, J lost 2 bases, and 15 bases lay in between. Germline-derived CDR1 and CDR2 are MNHNS and SASEGT. There are 14 residues in the CDR3. The CDR3 spells CASTARGGTYEQYF. The CDR3 DNA reads TGTGCCAGCACCGCCAGGGGTGGGACCTACGAGCAGTACTTC.

This sequence joins TRBV27 and TRBJ2-1; TRBD2 matches 11 bases. CDR3 length: 18 amino acids. V shed 3 bases, J shed 0 bases, and the junction held 7 bases outside the gene matches. Germline lookup yields CDR1 MNHEY and CDR2 SMNVEV (reference sequence). The CDR3 loop is CASSLGLAEWSSYNEQFF. The DNA of the CDR3 is TGTGCCAGCAGTTTGGGACTAGCGGAATGGAGCTCCTACAATGAGCAGTTCTTC.

This chain links TRBV5-1 with TRBJ2-1, with D perhaps matching TRBD2 (6 bases). CDR1 and CDR2 (germline): SGHRS, YFSETQ. This CDR3 contains 16 residues. Trimming shortened V by 2 bases and J by 10 bases, and 22 bases separated the two germline ends. CDR3: CASSFAGSSGGREQFF. As DNA, the CDR3 is TGCGCCAGCAGCTTCGCCGGGAGTAGTGGGGGTCGGGAGCAGTTCTTC.

The chain carries TRBV14 and TRBJ2-7; 11 nucleotides match TRBD1. Germline V CDR1 and CDR2: SGHDN, FVKESK. The ends lost 3 bases at V and 3 bases at J; junction bases unmatched: 1. CDR3 length: 14 amino acids. This CDR3 is CASSQGQGGYEQYF. For the CDR3, the DNA is TGTGCCAGCAGCCAGGGACAGGGGGGCTACGAGCAGTACTTC.

V gene TRBV2 combines with J gene TRBJ2-1; TRBD2 might be the D (7 bases). Germline V gene lookup returns CDR1 SNHLY and CDR2 FYNNEI. V was shortened by 6 bases and J by 15 bases, with 30 bases between the two germline ends. This CDR3 region has 16 residues. CDR3 sequence: CASSPTGGGPKKGGFF. The CDR3 nucleotides are TGTGCCAGCAGCCCCACTGGGGGAGGGCCAAAGAAAGGGGGGTTCTTC.

This rearrangement joins TRBV7-6 to TRBJ2-5; perhaps TRBD2 as D (6 bases). V was pared by 2 bases and J by 0 bases, with 10 bases between. The CDR3 is made up of 15 amino acids. Germline CDR1 reads SGHVS; CDR2 reads FNYEAQ. The CDR3 spells CASSLRGGNQETQYF. CDR3 sequence (DNA): TGTGCCAGCAGCTTACGGGGCGGGAACCAAGAGACCCAGTACTTC.

This clone was seen at least ten times. The chain carries TRBV27 and TRBJ2-1, with D perhaps TRBD1 (5 bases). The CDR3 is 13 amino acids. Germline assignment: CDR1 MNHEY and CDR2 SMNVEV (reference sequence). V was trimmed by 10 bases and J by 3 bases, leaving 13 bases between them. CDR3: CATQAGNYNEQFF. The CDR3 DNA reads as TGTGCCACCCAGGCAGGGAACTACAATGAGCAGTTCTTC.

This chain connects TRBV6-1 to TRBJ2-3; D could derive from TRBD1 or TRBD2 (5 bases each). CDR1 and CDR2 from the germline V gene are MNHNS and SASEGT. CDR3 length: 14 amino acids. Trimming stripped 7 bases from V and 0 bases from J, with 11 bases between. CDR3 DNA: TGTGCCAGCACATGGGGCGGGAGCACAGATACGCAGTATTTT. Amino acid sequence: CASTWGGSTDTQYF.

V gene TRBV5-4 combines with J gene TRBJ1-1; D not certain. V lost 0 bases to trimming and J lost 10 bases, with 16 bases between them. CDR1 and CDR2 from the germline V gene are SGHNT and YYREEE (reference sequence). The CDR3 is 14 residues long. The CDR3 bases are TGTGCCAGCAGCTTGGCGGGCGGTTCGGTTGGAGCTTTCTTT. It codes for CASSLAGGSVGAFF.

CDR3 nucleotide sequence: TGTGCCAGCAGTTTATCCGCGGGCAGCTTATTGAACACCGGGGAGCTGTTTTTT. Amino acid sequence: CASSLSAGSLLNTGELFF. This chain uses TRBV27 with TRBJ2-2, with a possible D match to TRBD2 (5 bases). Germline assignment: CDR1 MNHEY and CDR2 SMNVEV (reference sequence). V was clipped by 0 bases and J by 1 base, with 15 bases between them. The CDR3 runs to 18 residues.

The genes are TRBV29-1 and TRBJ1-2; the match to TRBD1 covers 7 bases. Germline V CDR1 and CDR2: SQVTM, ANQGSEA. This CDR3 is built from 11 residues. J gave up 3 bases and V 5 bases, and 0 bases lay outside the gene matches. CDR3 region: CSVTGDYGYTF. The CDR3 DNA sequence: TGCAGCGTTACAGGGGACTATGGCTACACCTTC.

The chain joins TRBV27 to TRBJ2-1, with 7 nucleotides matching TRBD2. The junction had 6 bases not matched to a gene; V was cut back by 3 bases and J by 7 bases. CDR1 MNHEY and CDR2 SMNVEV come from the germline V gene (reference sequence). This CDR3 has 14 amino acids. The CDR3 here is CASSFSSGRNEQFF. For the CDR3, the DNA is TGTGCCAGCAGTTTTTCTAGCGGACGAAATGAGCAGTTCTTC.

This rearrangement joins TRBV19 to TRBJ1-1; TRBD1 is a possible D gene (6 bases). Germline V gene data show CDR1 as LNHDA and CDR2 as SQIVND (reference sequence). Trimming took 6 bases from V and 1 from J, leaving 15 bases between them. CDR3 length: 15 residues. The CDR3 protein is CASSPSSGANTEAFF. The CDR3 nucleotides are TGTGCCAGTAGCCCCTCCTCGGGGGCGAACACTGAAGCTTTCTTT. The full variable domain, with the rest looked up from reference TRBV19 and TRBJ1-1, is DGGITQSPKYLFRKEGQNVTLSCEQNLNHDAMYWYRQDPGQGLRLIYYSQIVNDFQKGDIAEGYSVSREKKESFPLTVTSAQKNPTAFYLCASSPSSGANTEAFFGQGTRLTVV.

The chain's CDR3 is CASSLRTSGRDTGELFF. CDR3 coding DNA: TGTGCCAGCAGCCTTAGGACTAGCGGGAGAGACACCGGGGAGCTGTTTTTT. This chain joins TRBV14 and TRBJ2-2, with 13 bases matching TRBD2. The CDR3 spans 17 residues. Germline-derived CDR1 and CDR2 are SGHDN and FVKESK. V shed 4 bases, J shed 3 bases, and the junction held 5 bases outside the gene matches.

The rearrangement links TRBV4-2 to TRBJ2-7, with D uncertain. The CDR3 is 15 amino acids. Germline assignment: CDR1 LGHNA and CDR2 YNFKEQ. Between the trimmed V and J ends, which lost 5 bases and 2 bases, there was a span of 16 bases. The CDR3 DNA is TGTGCCAGCAGCTTTGAGGCAGCACAAACCTACGAGCAGTACTTC. Protein sequence: CASSFEAAQTYEQYF.

CDR3 residues: CASSLLSRLSGNTIYF. The DNA for the CDR3 is TGTGCCAGCAGCCTCCTTAGTCGGCTCTCTGGAAACACCATATATTTT. The chain recombines TRBV7-8 with TRBJ1-3, with no clear D. V lost 5 bases, J lost 0 bases, and 14 bases lay in between. The length of the CDR3 is 16 residues. Per germline, CDR1 SGHVS and CDR2 FQNEAQ.

This clone came up once. V is TRBV4-1 and J is TRBJ1-4; D not resolved. From germline, CDR1 is MGHRA and CDR2 YSYEKL. The V and J ends lost 3 bases and 0 bases respectively, with 23 bases between them. This CDR3 comprises 20 residues. CDR3 sequence reads: CASSQYREPQRAPTNEKLFF. The DNA of the CDR3 is TGCGCCAGCAGCCAGTATCGAGAACCCCAACGGGCCCCAACTAATGAAAAACTGTTTTTT.